This T cell receptor (beta chain) was recovered during a study of a mutant IDH1 vaccine in newly diagnosed glioma. Study as a whole: Before enrollment, patients got radiotherapy alone, temozolomide alone, or mostly the combination.

The time point denotes: week 23, last vaccination. Topical imiquimod was applied with each vaccine dose, which held 300 ug of mutant IDH1 20-mer peptide. Note on this clone: The antigen is undetermined.

The V end was cut by 3 bases, the J end by 4 bases, with 10 bases between. This CDR3 is 14 amino acids long. Germline V gene lookup returns CDR1 MNHNS and CDR2 SASEGT. Sequenced by immunoSEQ multiplex PCR; TCRdb stores in-frame clones only, minus some. The sample holds 35,000 to 50,000 clones, 91% seen once. Overall study findings and caveats: Vaccine-induced immune responses occurred in 80% to 95% of patients.

This chain joins TRBV6-1 and TRBJ1-5; D possibly corresponds to TRBD1 (6 bases). This sequence originates from a man between 50 and 59 years old with glioma. The source was PBMCs, collected from a glioma patient whose treatment included an IDH1 peptide vaccine. The CDR3 DNA is TGTGCCAGCAGTGAGTACAGGGAGAATCAGCCCCAGCATTTT. Protein: CASSEYRENQPQHF.